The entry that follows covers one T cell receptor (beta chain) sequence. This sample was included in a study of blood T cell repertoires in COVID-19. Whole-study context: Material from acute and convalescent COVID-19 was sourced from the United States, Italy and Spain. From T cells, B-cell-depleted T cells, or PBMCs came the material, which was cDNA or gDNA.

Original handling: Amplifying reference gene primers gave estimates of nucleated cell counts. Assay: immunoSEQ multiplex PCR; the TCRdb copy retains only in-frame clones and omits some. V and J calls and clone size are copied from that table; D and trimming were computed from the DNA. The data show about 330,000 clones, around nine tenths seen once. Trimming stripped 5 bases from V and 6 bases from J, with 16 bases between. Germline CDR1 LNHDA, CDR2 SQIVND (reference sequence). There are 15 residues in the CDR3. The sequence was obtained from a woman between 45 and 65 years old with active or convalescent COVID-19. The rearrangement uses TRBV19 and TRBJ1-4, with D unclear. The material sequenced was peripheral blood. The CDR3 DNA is TGTGCCAGTAGTGTCCCGGGGATTCAGTATGAAAAACTGTTTTTT. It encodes CASSVPGIQYEKLFF.